This T cell receptor (beta chain) is from a study of T cells in Graves' hyperthyroidism and ophthalmopathy. Study-wide background: Peripheral blood was secured at the point of initial diagnosis, before any treatment.

Study-wide results and caveats: Ophthalmopathy and stable hyperthyroidism were separated by a 13 V-J model.

Amplified regions were TCR beta CDR3 sequences from RNA transcripts. The HTBI set primed first-round TCR CDR3 RT-PCR. TCRdb used MiXCR to reprocess the multiplex PCR reads, holding one entry per CDR3 protein. Of about 560,000 distinct CDR3 sequences in the sample, approximately 15% are singletons; the top ten hold 15% to 20%. Germline V lookup: CDR1 LNHDA, CDR2 SQIVND (reference sequence). The CDR3 has 15 amino acids. V lost 9 bases to trimming and J lost 7 bases; unmatched junction nucleotides: 10. A remark on this clonotype: Its antigen remains unknown.

The sequence derives from a woman between 18 and 29 years old with Graves' hyperthyroidism. Sequenced material: blood. V is TRBV19 and J is TRBJ2-1; 12 bases align to TRBD2. The chain's CDR3 is CASETSGSKVNEQFF. CDR3 sequence (DNA): TGTGCCAGCGAGACTAGCGGGAGCAAGGTGAATGAGCAGTTCTTC.